This TCR beta chain was recorded in a study of monozygotic twins with inflammatory bowel disease. The RNA usage for each TCR library was around 3,600 ng of total RNA. Reprocessing the 5' RACE reads, TCRdb reports a single entry for every CDR3 protein and omits DNA. The sample totals 300,000 to 350,000 distinct CDR3 sequences; its top ten clones hold around 2%. Study results and caveats: The sharing of clonotypes with others was lower in IBD patients than in healthy twins, especially with disease activity. No detectable difference in repertoire similarity separated concordant from discordant twins, possibly as a result of limited power.

With respect to this clonotype: Its antigen remains unidentified.

Germline loops: CDR1 WNHNN, CDR2 SYGVQD (reference sequence). The CDR3 extends over 17 amino acids. This TCR derives from a human donor with ulcerative colitis or Crohn's disease, or a healthy co-twin of an affected twin (not recorded which). The specimen sequenced was blood. J is TRBJ2-1 and V is TRBV10-1; TCRdb designates TRBD2, a call that cannot be tested without DNA. CDR3: CASSDGLLAGVPNEQFF.